These 22 T cell receptor beta chains came from one sample sequenced in a study of T cell repertoires in cytomegalovirus infection. Each CDR3 protein is one row after TCRdb ran MiXCR on the reads. The table shows a few hundred thousand distinct CDR3 sequences, with around a sixth occurring only once. Source material: PBMCs. Every receptor here comes from a human donor in good health (CMV status not recorded). Some clones in this sample may be carry-over from other donors' samples.

This clonotype has ten or more counts. The V gene is TRBV7-2, the J gene TRBJ2-7; 8 nucleotides match TRBD2. Germline V gene lookup returns CDR1 SGHTA and CDR2 FQGNSA. Trimming cost V 3 bases and J 7 bases; bases outside gene matches: 14. The length of the CDR3 is 16 residues. Written as DNA, the CDR3 is TGTGCCAGCAGCTTCGAAAGAGCGGGAGTCCGGCGAGAGCAGTACTTC. Translating it yields CASSFERAGVRREQYF.

Ten or more counts support this clonotype. This sequence joins TRBV7-2 and TRBJ1-5; no clear D gene. The CDR3 totals 14 residues. V lost 2 bases and J lost 5, with 10 bases in between. Looked up from germline, CDR1 is SGHTA and CDR2 is FQGNSA. CDR3 bases: TGTGCCAGCAGCTTACTGGGATCTGATCAGCCCCAGCATTTT. It encodes CASSLLGSDQPQHF.

This clonotype has at least ten counts. The chain uses TRBV20-1 and TRBJ2-3, with 13 bases fitting TRBD2. V dropped 0 bases and J dropped 0; count of bases not matched to a gene: 3. CDR1 is DFQATT, CDR2 SNEGSKA, per germline (reference sequence). The CDR3 is made up of 17 amino acids. The CDR3 loop is CSARDLGLAGSTDTQYF. Written as DNA, the CDR3 is TGCAGTGCTAGAGATCTGGGACTAGCGGGAAGCACAGATACGCAGTATTTT.

The chain uses TRBV6-2 or TRBV6-3 and TRBJ2-5; D not certain. The CDR3 runs 13 residues. In germline, CDR1 is MNHEY, CDR2 SVGEGT. The germline V and J ends were trimmed by 5 bases and 9 bases, with 16 bases remaining between them. CDR3 protein: CASSDHLGFAQYF. CDR3 sequence (DNA): TGTGCCAGCAGTGACCACCTGGGGTTTGCCCAGTACTTC.

The chain carries TRBV6-1 and TRBJ2-3, with D possibly being TRBD2 (5 bases). The CDR3 is 14 residues long. Looked up from germline, CDR1 is MNHNS and CDR2 is SASEGT. The V gene lost 9 bases and the J gene lost 4 bases, with 17 bases spanning the gap. CDR3 residues: CASSERQLPDTQYF. The CDR3 DNA reads as TGTGCCAGTTCCGAGCGGCAGCTCCCAGATACGCAGTATTTT.

This chain joins TRBV3-1 and TRBJ1-1; D may be TRBD1 (5 bases). The CDR3 has 15 residues. Germline values: CDR1 LGHDT, CDR2 YNNKEL (reference sequence). The V and J ends lost 4 bases and 3 bases respectively, with 15 bases between them. The CDR3 sequence is CASSPRYSGDTEAFF. CDR3 nucleotide sequence: TGTGCCAGCAGCCCAAGATACTCGGGGGACACTGAAGCTTTCTTT.

This clonotype was recorded a few times. The chain joins TRBV6-6 to TRBJ1-3; no definite D call. The CDR3 contains 15 residues. Trimming left V 2 bases short and J 2 bases short, with 10 bases between. CDR1 MNHNY and CDR2 SVGAGI come from the germline V gene (reference sequence). The CDR3 region has the DNA TGTGCCAGCAGTTACGATCACATAACTGGAAACACCATATATTTT. Protein: CASSYDHITGNTIYF.

The rearrangement uses TRBV28 and TRBJ1-2; no definite D call. Trimming removed 6 bases at V and 6 bases at J, with 8 bases between. Looked up from germline, CDR1 is MDHEN and CDR2 is SYDVKM. The CDR3 covers 11 residues. The CDR3 DNA sequence: TGTGCCAGCAGCACCCAGGATGGCTACACCTTC. Translated, it gives CASSTQDGYTF.

This sequence joins TRBV4-3 and TRBJ2-2; no reliable D call. V was trimmed by 0 bases and J by 2 bases, leaving 4 bases between them. Per germline, CDR1 LGHNA and CDR2 YSLEER. This CDR3 contains 14 residues. DNA for the CDR3: TGCGCCAGCAGCCAAGATTTCAACACCGGGGAGCTGTTTTTT. Protein: CASSQDFNTGELFF.

This clonotype was seen ten or more times. This chain uses TRBV7-2 with TRBJ1-4; D gene unclear. CDR3 size: 14 residues. V dropped 3 bases and J dropped 0 bases, with 5 bases sitting between them. Germline V CDR1 and CDR2: SGHTA, FQGNSA. CDR3 loop: CASSLSATNEKLFF. Written as DNA, the CDR3 is TGTGCCAGCAGCTTGTCGGCAACTAATGAAAAACTGTTTTTT.

The chain links TRBV12-3 or TRBV12-4 to TRBJ1-1, with D uncertain. V lost 1 base, J lost 2 bases, and 8 bases lay in between. There are 14 residues in the CDR3. The CDR3 sequence: CASSLGQFNTEAFF. The CDR3 region has the DNA TGTGCCAGCAGTTTAGGTCAGTTCAACACTGAAGCTTTCTTT.

This clonotype was picked up many times. The J gene is TRBJ2-7, the V gene TRBV7-2; 7 nucleotides align to TRBD2. Germline V gene lookup returns CDR1 SGHTA and CDR2 FQGNSA. CDR3 size: 16 residues. V was clipped by 1 base and J by 7 bases; unmatched bases: 13. The CDR3 DNA is TGTGCCAGCAGCTTAGGTTCGGGAGGCACTAATGCGGAGCAGTACTTC. Amino acids: CASSLGSGGTNAEQYF. The full variable domain, in which reference TRBV7-2 and TRBJ2-7 provide the parts outside the CDR3, is GAGVSQSPSNKVTEKGKDVELRCDPISGHTALYWYRQSLGQGLEFLIYFQGNSAPDKSGLPSDRFSAERTGGSVSTLTIQRTQQEDSAVYLCASSLGSGGTNAEQYFGPGTRLTVT.

V is TRBV2 and J is TRBJ1-5, with a tentative D call TRBD1 (5 bases). The V gene's germline CDR1 is SNHLY and CDR2 FYNNEI. This CDR3 contains 14 residues. The V end lost 7 bases, the J end lost 6 bases, and 16 bases lay between the germline ends. The CDR3, as DNA: TGTGCCAGCAAGGCAGGGTTAAGAGTTCAGCCCCAGCATTTT. Its translation is CASKAGLRVQPQHF.

This clonotype occurred many times. This sequence joins TRBV7-2 and TRBJ1-3; tentatively, D is TRBD1 (5 bases). This CDR3 is built from 13 residues. Germline-derived CDR1 and CDR2 are SGHTA and FQGNSA. Between the trimmed V and J ends, which lost 3 bases and 4 bases, there was a span of 7 bases. The CDR3 sequence: CASSFRGGNTIYF. The DNA of the CDR3 is TGTGCCAGCAGCTTCCGGGGCGGAAACACCATATATTTT.

The CDR3 loop is CASSHLTGILNTEAFF. CDR3 DNA: TGCGCCAGCAGCCATCTTACAGGTATTCTGAACACTGAAGCTTTCTTT. This chain connects TRBV4-1 to TRBJ1-1; possible D gene TRBD1, 5 bases. This CDR3 region has 16 residues. Trimming took off 3 bases at V and 0 bases at J, with 14 bases between the two ends. In germline, CDR1 is MGHRA, CDR2 YSYEKL.

V is TRBV20-1 and J is TRBJ2-3; D remains ambiguous. Trimming stripped 1 base from V and 4 bases from J, with 6 bases between. Looked up from germline, CDR1 is DFQATT and CDR2 is SNEGSKA (reference sequence). The CDR3 loop spans 12 amino acids. The CDR3: CSARGPADTQYF. Here the CDR3 DNA reads TGCAGTGCTAGAGGTCCAGCAGATACGCAGTATTTT.

This clonotype turned up a few times. This chain joins TRBV18 and TRBJ1-1; D is unclear. Between the trimmed V and J ends, which lost 2 bases and 1 base, there was a span of 8 bases. The germline V gene has CDR1 KGHSH and CDR2 LQKENI. This CDR3 contains 14 residues. CDR3 DNA: TGTGCCAGCTCACCAGGGTCCCAGAACACTGAAGCTTTCTTT. Its protein is CASSPGSQNTEAFF.

This clonotype has ten or more counts. The chain couples TRBV7-2 to TRBJ2-3; D gene ambiguous. CDR3 length: 15 amino acids. Looked up from germline, CDR1 is SGHTA and CDR2 is FQGNSA. V was clipped by 3 bases and J by 0 bases, with 10 bases between them. In DNA form, the CDR3 reads TGTGCCAGCAGCTTCCGGTCACCTAGCACAGATACGCAGTATTTT. This sequence encodes CASSFRSPSTDTQYF.

This clonotype was recorded many times. The chain combines TRBV7-2 with TRBJ1-5; no reliable D call. Deletions cut 0 bases from V and 3 bases from J, with 9 bases between. This CDR3 is built from 15 residues. Germline CDR1 is SGHTA and CDR2 is FQGNSA. CDR3 sequence: CASSLASQNNQPQHF. Written as DNA, the CDR3 is TGTGCCAGCAGCTTAGCGTCCCAGAACAATCAGCCCCAGCATTTT.

This clonotype has more than one count but fewer than ten. The rearrangement joins TRBV7-9 to TRBJ2-7, with D tentatively TRBD1 or TRBD2 (5 bases each). V was clipped by 3 bases and J by 2 bases, with 11 bases between them. This CDR3 is built from 14 residues. In germline, CDR1 is SEHNR, CDR2 FQNEAQ (reference sequence). The CDR3 spells CASSLRGVPYEQYF. The CDR3, as DNA: TGTGCCAGCAGCTTGAGGGGAGTCCCCTACGAGCAGTACTTC. The complete variable domain, with remaining parts taken from reference TRBV7-9 and TRBJ2-7, reads DTGVSQNPRHKITKRGQNVTFRCDPISEHNRLYWYRQTLGQGPEFLTYFQNEAQLEKSRLLSDRFSAERPKGSFSTLEIQRTEQGDSAMYLCASSLRGVPYEQYFGPGTRLTVT.

This clonotype was seen at least ten times. The V gene is TRBV7-2, the J gene TRBJ1-6; D call uncertain. The germline V and J ends were trimmed by 5 bases and 9 bases, with 11 bases remaining between them. CDR3 length equals 13 residues. CDR1 is SGHTA, CDR2 FQGNSA, per germline. The CDR3 sequence: CASSANRGSPLHF. CDR3 sequence (DNA): TGTGCCAGCAGCGCAAATAGAGGTTCACCCCTCCACTTT.

This clonotype occurred a few times. The V gene is TRBV10-3, the J gene TRBJ1-5; 9 bases map to TRBD1. CDR1 is ENHRY and CDR2 is SYGVKD in the germline V gene. This CDR3 is 16 amino acids long. The junction had 6 bases not matched to a gene; V was cut back by 4 bases and J by 2 bases. In DNA form, the CDR3 reads TGTGCCATCAGTGGATCGGGACAGGGTGGCAATCAGCCCCAGCATTTT. Its protein product is CAISGSGQGGNQPQHF.